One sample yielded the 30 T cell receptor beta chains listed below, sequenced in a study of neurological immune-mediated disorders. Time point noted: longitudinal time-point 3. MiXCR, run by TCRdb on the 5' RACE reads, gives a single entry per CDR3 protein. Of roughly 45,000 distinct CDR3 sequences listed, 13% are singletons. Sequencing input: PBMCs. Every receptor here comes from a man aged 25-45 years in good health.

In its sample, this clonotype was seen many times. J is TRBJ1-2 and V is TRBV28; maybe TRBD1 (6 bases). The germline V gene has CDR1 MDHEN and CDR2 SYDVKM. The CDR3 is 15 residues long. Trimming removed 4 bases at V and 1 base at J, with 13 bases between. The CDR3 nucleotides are TGTGCCAGCAGTTATGGGACACCCGGTAACTATGGCTACACCTTC. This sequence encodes CASSYGTPGNYGYTF.

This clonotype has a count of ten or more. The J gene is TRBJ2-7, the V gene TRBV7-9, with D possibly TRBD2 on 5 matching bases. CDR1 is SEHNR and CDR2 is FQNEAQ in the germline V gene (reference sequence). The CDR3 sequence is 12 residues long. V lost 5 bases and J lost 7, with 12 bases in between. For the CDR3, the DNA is TGTGCCAGCAGCCAACCCGCGGGTGAGCAGTACTTC. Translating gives CASSQPAGEQYF.

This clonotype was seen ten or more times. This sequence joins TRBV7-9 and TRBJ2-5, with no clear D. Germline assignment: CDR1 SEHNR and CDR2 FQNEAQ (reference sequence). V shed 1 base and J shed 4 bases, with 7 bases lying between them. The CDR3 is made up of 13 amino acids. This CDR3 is CASSLGTVETQYF. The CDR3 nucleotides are TGTGCCAGCAGCTTAGGGACGGTAGAGACCCAGTACTTC.

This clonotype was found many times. Here the CDR3 reads CASSPMGTDYGYTF. CDR3 DNA sequence: TGCGCCAGCAGCCCGATGGGGACGGACTATGGCTACACCTTC. J is TRBJ1-2 and V is TRBV5-1; possible D gene TRBD1, 5 bases. Trimming took 4 bases from V and 3 from J, leaving 13 bases between them. Germline V lookup: CDR1 SGHRS, CDR2 YFSETQ. This CDR3 has 14 amino acids.

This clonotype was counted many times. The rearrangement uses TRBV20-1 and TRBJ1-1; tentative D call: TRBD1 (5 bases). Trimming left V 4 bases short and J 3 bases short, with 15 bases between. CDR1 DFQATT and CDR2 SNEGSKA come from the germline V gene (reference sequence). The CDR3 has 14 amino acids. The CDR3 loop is CSAIPPGRHTEAFF. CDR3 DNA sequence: TGCAGTGCTATTCCCCCAGGGCGCCACACTGAAGCTTTCTTT.

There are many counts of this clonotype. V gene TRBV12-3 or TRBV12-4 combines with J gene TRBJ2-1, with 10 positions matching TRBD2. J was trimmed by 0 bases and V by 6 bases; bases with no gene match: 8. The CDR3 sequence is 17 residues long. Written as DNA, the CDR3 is TGTGCCAGCAGGTCAGGGACTAGCGTGAACTCCTACAATGAGCAGTTCTTC. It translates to CASRSGTSVNSYNEQFF.

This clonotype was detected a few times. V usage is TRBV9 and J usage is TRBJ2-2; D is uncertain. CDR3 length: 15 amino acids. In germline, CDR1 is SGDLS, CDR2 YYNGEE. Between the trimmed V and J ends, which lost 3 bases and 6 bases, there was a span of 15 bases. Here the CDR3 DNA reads TGTGCCAGCAGCGCCGAGGAGACCTCTCCCGGGGAGCTGTTTTTT. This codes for CASSAEETSPGELFF.

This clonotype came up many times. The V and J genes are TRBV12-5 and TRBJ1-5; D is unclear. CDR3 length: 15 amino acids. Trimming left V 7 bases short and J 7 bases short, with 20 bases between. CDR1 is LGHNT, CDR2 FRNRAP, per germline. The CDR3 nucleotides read TGTGCTAGTGATATTCGGGAGGGCGGGAGGCAGCCCCAGCATTTT. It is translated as CASDIREGGRQPQHF.

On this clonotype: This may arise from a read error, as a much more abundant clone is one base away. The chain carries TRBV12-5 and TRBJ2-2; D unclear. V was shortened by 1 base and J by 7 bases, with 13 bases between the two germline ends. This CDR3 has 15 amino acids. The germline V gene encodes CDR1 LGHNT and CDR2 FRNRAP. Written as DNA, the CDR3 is TGTGCTAGTGGTTTGGGACTTCAGTGTATCGGGGAGCTGTTTTTT. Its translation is CASGLGLQCIGELFF.

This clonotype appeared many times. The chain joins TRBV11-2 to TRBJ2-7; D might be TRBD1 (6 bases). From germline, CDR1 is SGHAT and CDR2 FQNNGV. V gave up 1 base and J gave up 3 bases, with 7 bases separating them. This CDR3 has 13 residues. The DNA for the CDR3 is TGTGCCAGCAGCTTAGGGACAGACTACGAGCAGTACTTC. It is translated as CASSLGTDYEQYF.

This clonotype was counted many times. CDR3 region: CASSPLESLIHGYTF. The CDR3 region has the DNA TGTGCCAGCAGCCCCCTGGAGAGCTTAATCCATGGCTACACCTTC. The chain recombines TRBV7-9 with TRBJ1-2; D remains unclear. Trimming pared 5 bases from V and 6 bases from J, leaving 19 bases between. The CDR3 runs 15 residues. CDR1 SEHNR and CDR2 FQNEAQ come from the germline V gene (reference sequence).

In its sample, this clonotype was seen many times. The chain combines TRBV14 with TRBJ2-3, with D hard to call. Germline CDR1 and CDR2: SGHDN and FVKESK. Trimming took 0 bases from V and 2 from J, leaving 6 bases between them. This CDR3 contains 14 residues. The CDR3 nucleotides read TGTGCCAGCAGCCAAGATTTGGTCACAGATACGCAGTATTTT. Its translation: CASSQDLVTDTQYF.

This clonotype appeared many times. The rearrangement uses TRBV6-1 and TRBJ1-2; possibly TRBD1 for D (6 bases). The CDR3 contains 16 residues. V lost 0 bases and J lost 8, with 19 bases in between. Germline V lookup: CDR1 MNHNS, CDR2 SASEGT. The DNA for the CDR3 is TGTGCCAGCAGTGAAGCCCAGGGGAGCGCCGCGAGAGGCTACACCTTC. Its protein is CASSEAQGSAARGYTF.

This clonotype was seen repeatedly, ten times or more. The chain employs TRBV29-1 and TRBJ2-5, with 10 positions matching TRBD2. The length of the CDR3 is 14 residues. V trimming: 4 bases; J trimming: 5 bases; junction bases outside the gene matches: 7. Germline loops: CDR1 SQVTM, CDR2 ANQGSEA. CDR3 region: CSVGPSGSDETQYF. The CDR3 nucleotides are TGCAGCGTTGGTCCTAGCGGGAGTGATGAGACCCAGTACTTC.

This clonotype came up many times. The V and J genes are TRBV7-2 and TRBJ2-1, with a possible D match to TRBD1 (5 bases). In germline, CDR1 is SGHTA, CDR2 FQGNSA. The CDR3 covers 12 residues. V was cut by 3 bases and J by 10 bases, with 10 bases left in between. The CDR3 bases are TGTGCCAGCAGCTTCCTGACAGCCGAGCAGTTCTTC. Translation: CASSFLTAEQFF. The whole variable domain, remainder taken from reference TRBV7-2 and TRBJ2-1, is GAGVSQSPSNKVTEKGKDVELRCDPISGHTALYWYRQSLGQGLEFLIYFQGNSAPDKSGLPSDRFSAERTGGSVSTLTIQRTQQEDSAVYLCASSFLTAEQFFGPGTRLTVL.

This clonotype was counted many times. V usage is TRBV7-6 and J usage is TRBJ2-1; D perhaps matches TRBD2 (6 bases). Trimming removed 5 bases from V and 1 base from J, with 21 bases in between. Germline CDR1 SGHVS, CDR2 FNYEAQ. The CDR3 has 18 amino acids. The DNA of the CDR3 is TGTGCCAGCAGCCCCATCCTACACGGGAGTCAGTCCTACAATGAGCAGTTCTTC. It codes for CASSPILHGSQSYNEQFF.

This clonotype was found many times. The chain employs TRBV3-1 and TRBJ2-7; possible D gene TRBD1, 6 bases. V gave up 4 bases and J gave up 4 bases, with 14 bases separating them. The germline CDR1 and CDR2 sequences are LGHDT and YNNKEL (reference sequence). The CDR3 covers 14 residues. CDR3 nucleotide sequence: TGTGCCAGCAGCCCTGGGGACACCAGATACGAGCAGTACTTC. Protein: CASSPGDTRYEQYF.

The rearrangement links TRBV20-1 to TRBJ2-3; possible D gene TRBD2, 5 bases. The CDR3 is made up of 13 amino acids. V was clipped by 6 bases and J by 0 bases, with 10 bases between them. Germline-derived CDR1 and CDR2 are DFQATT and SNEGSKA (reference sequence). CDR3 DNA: TGCAGTGCAGAGGGTAGCAGCACAGATACGCAGTATTTT. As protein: CSAEGSSTDTQYF.

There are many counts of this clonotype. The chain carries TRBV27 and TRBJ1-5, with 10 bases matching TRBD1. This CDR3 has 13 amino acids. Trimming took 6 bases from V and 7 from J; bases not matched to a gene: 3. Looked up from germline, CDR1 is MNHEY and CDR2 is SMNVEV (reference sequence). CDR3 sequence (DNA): TGTGCCAGCAGGGGGACAGGGGAACAGCCCCAGCATTTT. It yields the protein CASRGTGEQPQHF.

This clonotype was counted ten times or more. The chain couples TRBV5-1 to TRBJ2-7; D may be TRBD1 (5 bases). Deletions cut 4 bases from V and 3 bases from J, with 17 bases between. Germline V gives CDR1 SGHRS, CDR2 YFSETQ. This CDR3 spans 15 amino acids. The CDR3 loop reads CASSRPQGVNYEQYF. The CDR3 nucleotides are TGCGCCAGCAGCCGCCCGCAGGGTGTGAACTACGAGCAGTACTTC.

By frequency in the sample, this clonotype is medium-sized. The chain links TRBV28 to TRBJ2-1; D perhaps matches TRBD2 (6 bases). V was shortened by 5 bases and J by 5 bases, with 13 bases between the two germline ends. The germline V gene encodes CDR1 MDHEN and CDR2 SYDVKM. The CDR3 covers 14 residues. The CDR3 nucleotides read TGTGCCAGCAGTGGAGGGAGTACCAACAATGAGCAGTTCTTC. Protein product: CASSGGSTNNEQFF.

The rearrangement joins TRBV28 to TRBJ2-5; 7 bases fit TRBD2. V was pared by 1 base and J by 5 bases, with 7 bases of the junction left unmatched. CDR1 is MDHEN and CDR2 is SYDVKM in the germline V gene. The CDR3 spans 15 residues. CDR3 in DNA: TGTGCCAGCAGTTTATCTGCGGGAGAAGTGGAGACCCAGTACTTC. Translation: CASSLSAGEVETQYF. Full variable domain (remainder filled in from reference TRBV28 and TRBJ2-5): DVKVTQSSRYLVKRTGEKVFLECVQDMDHENMFWYRQDPGLGLRLIYFSYDVKMKEKGDIPEGYSVSREKKERFSLILESASTNQTSMYLCASSLSAGEVETQYFGPGTRLLVL.

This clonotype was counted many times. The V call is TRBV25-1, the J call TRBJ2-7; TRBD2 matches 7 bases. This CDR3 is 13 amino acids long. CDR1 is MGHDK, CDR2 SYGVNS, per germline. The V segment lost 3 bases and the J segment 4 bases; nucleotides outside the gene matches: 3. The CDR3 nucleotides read TGTGCCAGCAGTGAGTCTAGCGGATACGAGCAGTACTTC. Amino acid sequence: CASSESSGYEQYF.

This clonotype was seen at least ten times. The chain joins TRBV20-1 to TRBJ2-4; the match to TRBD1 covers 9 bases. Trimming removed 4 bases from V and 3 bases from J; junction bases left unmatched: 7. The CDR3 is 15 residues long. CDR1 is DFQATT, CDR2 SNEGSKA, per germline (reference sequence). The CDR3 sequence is CSAIYRGLVKNIQYF. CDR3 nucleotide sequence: TGCAGTGCTATTTACAGGGGGCTTGTCAAAAACATTCAGTACTTC.

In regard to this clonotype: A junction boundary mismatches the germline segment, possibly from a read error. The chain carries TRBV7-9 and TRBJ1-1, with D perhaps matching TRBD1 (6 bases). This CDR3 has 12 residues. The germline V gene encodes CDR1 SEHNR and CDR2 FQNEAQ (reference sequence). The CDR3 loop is CATSLGGTEAFF. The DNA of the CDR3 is TGTGCCACCAGCTTAGGGGGCACTGAAGCTTTCTTT.

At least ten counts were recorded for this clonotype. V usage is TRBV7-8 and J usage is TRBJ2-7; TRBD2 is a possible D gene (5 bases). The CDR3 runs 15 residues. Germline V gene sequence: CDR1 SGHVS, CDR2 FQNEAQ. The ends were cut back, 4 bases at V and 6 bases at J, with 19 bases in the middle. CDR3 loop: CASSSRAVVGGEQYF. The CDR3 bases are TGTGCCAGCAGCTCGAGGGCAGTTGTTGGTGGCGAGCAGTACTTC.

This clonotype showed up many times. The CDR3 protein is CASSQRWGNTEAFF. In nucleotides, the CDR3 is TGCGCCAGCAGCCAGAGGTGGGGGAACACTGAAGCTTTCTTT. The chain recombines TRBV5-1 with TRBJ1-1; no reliable D call. Germline CDR1 is SGHRS and CDR2 is YFSETQ. V lost 4 bases to trimming and J lost 1 base, with 11 bases between them. This CDR3 spans 14 amino acids.

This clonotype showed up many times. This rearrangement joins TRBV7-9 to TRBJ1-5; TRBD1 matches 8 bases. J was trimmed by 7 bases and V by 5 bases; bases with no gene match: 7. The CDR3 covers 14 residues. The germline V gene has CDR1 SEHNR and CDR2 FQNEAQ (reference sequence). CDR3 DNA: TGTGCCAGCAGCCCTGGACAGGGCGGACAGCCCCAGCATTTT. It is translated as CASSPGQGGQPQHF.

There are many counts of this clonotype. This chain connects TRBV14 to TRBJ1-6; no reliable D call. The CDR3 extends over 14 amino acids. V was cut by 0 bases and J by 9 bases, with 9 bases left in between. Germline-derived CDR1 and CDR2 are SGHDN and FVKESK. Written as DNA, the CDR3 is TGTGCCAGCAGCCAAGACGGTAGGACTTCACCCCTCCACTTT. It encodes CASSQDGRTSPLHF. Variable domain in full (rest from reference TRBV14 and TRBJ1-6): EAGVTQFPSHSVIEKGQTVTLRCDPISGHDNLYWYRRVMGKEIKFLLHFVKESKQDESGMPNNRFLAERTGGTYSTLKVQPAELEDSGVYFCASSQDGRTSPLHFGNGTRLTVT.

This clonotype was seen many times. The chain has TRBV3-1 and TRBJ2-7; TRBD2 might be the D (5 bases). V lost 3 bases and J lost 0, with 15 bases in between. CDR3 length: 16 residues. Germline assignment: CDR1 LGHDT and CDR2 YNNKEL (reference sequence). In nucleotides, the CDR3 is TGTGCCAGCAGCCACGCAGGAGCGGTCCACTCCTACGAGCAGTACTTC. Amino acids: CASSHAGAVHSYEQYF.